Only a few counts were recorded for the clone carrying this T cell receptor beta chain. The antigen remains undetermined. Unique-molecular-identifier-tagged TCR beta cDNA libraries were used. There were about 1 to 10 million T cells, and around 460,000 cDNA molecules came from them. TCRdb re-called the PCR reads with MiXCR, one entry per CDR3 protein. This sample has fewer than 900,000 distinct CDR3 sequences, with 40% to 55% found just once. This CDR3 is built from 18 residues. The V segment lost 3 bases and the J segment 9 bases; nucleotides outside the gene matches: 15. CDR1 and CDR2 (germline): MNHEY, SMNVEV (reference sequence). This sample was included in a study of post-analysis software for immune sequencing data. Study-wide findings and caveats: Controls had lower frequencies than patients of roughly five TRBV segments, which included TRBV5-6, TRBV5-1 and TRBV20-1. Diversity measured as normalized Chao1 was significantly lower in multiple sclerosis patients than in controls. By F measure, strong co-clustering occurred among samples prepared in the same batch.

This TCR came from a girl between 10 and 17 years old with multiple sclerosis. J is TRBJ2-1 and V is TRBV27; 12 bases map to TRBD1. Sequenced sample: blood. CDR3 loop: CASSFRSPGQGAFVEQFF. As DNA, the CDR3 is TGTGCCAGCAGTTTCCGCTCCCCGGGACAGGGGGCGTTTGTTGAGCAGTTCTTC.